This T cell receptor beta chain was sequenced in a study of T-cell reconstitution after alpha-beta-depleted transplantation in children. Study observations and caveats: When one year had passed after transplant, most T-cell counts and diversity came from newly produced T cells. Alpha-beta T cells about two months after transplant reportedly derived from several hundred expanded graft clones.

Unique molecular identifiers featured in how the TCRbeta library was prepared. TCRdb recomputed calls from the PCR reads with MiXCR, one row per CDR3 protein. The table lists about 980,000 distinct CDR3 sequences, about 29% of them singletons. CDR1 and CDR2 from the germline V gene are DFQATT and SNEGSKA (reference sequence). The CDR3 is made up of 16 amino acids. The J segment lost 9 bases and the V segment lost 3 bases, leaving 15 bases of the junction unmatched. As for this clonotype: Its antigen is undetermined.

The V and J genes are TRBV20-1 and TRBJ2-1; 9 nucleotides align to TRBD2. The input for sequencing was PBMCs, mostly from graft donor cells, taken 360 days after TCRalphabeta/CD19-depleted stem cell transplant. This clonotype was obtained from a boy less than two years old who had a stem cell transplant for SCID, so the T cells may come from the graft donor. The CDR3 loop reads CSASHGWAGGPGEQFF. The CDR3 DNA reads as TGCAGTGCTAGTCACGGCTGGGCGGGGGGGCCGGGTGAGCAGTTCTTC.